What follows are 10 T cell receptor beta chains derived from one specimen sequenced in a study of cytomegalovirus exposure and HLA in healthy donors. The PCR used 60 Vbeta and 13 Jbeta primers. Produced via immunoSEQ multiplex PCR; TCRdb's table is partial and in-frame only. The sample contains approximately 87,000 clones, approximately 84% of which appear only once. Material for sequencing was PBMCs. These receptors originate from a woman in her late teens or twenties in good health and CMV-seropositive.

CDR3 bases: TGCAGCGTTGAAGGGACAGTATCTCATGGCTACACCTTC. Translating it yields CSVEGTVSHGYTF. The gene calls are TRBV29-1 and TRBJ1-2, with D perhaps matching TRBD1 (6 bases). Germline CDR1 SQVTM, CDR2 ANQGSEA. This CDR3 has 13 residues. The V end was cut by 1 base, the J end by 6 bases, with 12 bases between.

CDR3 nucleotide sequence: TGTGCCAGCGAGGGGGGGCGCGAGCAGTACTTC. Amino acid sequence: CASEGGREQYF. V usage is TRBV2 and J usage is TRBJ2-7; weak D call: TRBD2 (7 bases). Germline V CDR1 and CDR2: SNHLY, FYNNEI. This CDR3 contains 11 residues. Trimming shortened V by 8 bases and J by 6 bases, and 11 bases separated the two germline ends.

This clone was seen just once. The chain recombines TRBV6-1 with TRBJ1-1; 7 bases fit TRBD1. J lost 11 bases, V lost 11 bases, and 20 bases had no gene match. The CDR3 loop spans 14 amino acids. The germline CDR1 and CDR2 sequences are MNHNS and SASEGT. The CDR3: CAVRYETGSSRAFF. The CDR3 DNA reads as TGTGCCGTCCGGTACGAGACAGGGTCCTCGAGGGCTTTCTTT.

This clone has just one count. V gene TRBV7-9 combines with J gene TRBJ1-2; no firm D call. Trimming pared 1 base from V and 6 bases from J, leaving 9 bases between. Germline CDR1 is SEHNR and CDR2 is FQNEAQ (reference sequence). This CDR3 is 13 amino acids long. CDR3 region: CASSLGGGNGYTF. For the CDR3, the DNA is TGTGCCAGCAGCTTAGGGGGAGGGAATGGCTACACCTTC. Full variable domain (rest looked up from reference TRBV7-9 and TRBJ1-2): DTGVSQNPRHKITKRGQNVTFRCDPISEHNRLYWYRQTLGQGPEFLTYFQNEAQLEKSRLLSDRFSAERPKGSFSTLEIQRTEQGDSAMYLCASSLGGGNGYTFGSGTRLTVV.

This chain joins TRBV28 and TRBJ1-2; 7 bases are a match to TRBD1. CDR1 and CDR2 (germline): MDHEN, SYDVKM. CDR3 length: 15 residues. Trimming cost V 6 bases and J 2 bases; bases outside gene matches: 9. In nucleotides, the CDR3 is TGTGCCAGCAGCTCCCCGGACAGGATAAACTATGGCTACACCTTC. Translated, it gives CASSSPDRINYGYTF.

CDR3 nucleotide sequence: TGTGCCAGCAGTGCCTCACTTCAGGGCTTTACGCAGTATTTT. Its translation is CASSASLQGFTQYF. The gene calls are TRBV6-5 and TRBJ2-3, with a tentative D call TRBD1 (5 bases). The CDR3 length is 14 residues. Trimming shortened V by 5 bases and J by 8 bases, and 17 bases separated the two germline ends. The germline CDR1 and CDR2 sequences are MNHEY and SVGAGI.

The chain carries TRBV2 and TRBJ2-3, with D possibly being TRBD1 (5 bases). Germline CDR1 and CDR2: SNHLY and FYNNEI. The CDR3 runs 15 residues. The CDR3 DNA reads TGTGTCACCCTAGGGGATGGGGTCCCCACAGATACGCAGTATTTT. Amino acid sequence: CVTLGDGVPTDTQYF.

This clone was recorded a few times. This sequence joins TRBV29-1 and TRBJ1-1, with 7 bases aligning to TRBD1. Trimming cost V 4 bases and J 1 base; bases outside gene matches: 6. Germline loops: CDR1 SQVTM, CDR2 ANQGSEA. CDR3 length: 14 residues. DNA for the CDR3: TGCAGCGTTGTTCCCCGACAGGGGAACACTGAAGCTTTCTTT. As protein: CSVVPRQGNTEAFF.

The chain joins TRBV5-1 to TRBJ2-7; TRBD1 matches 10 bases. The CDR3 is made up of 15 amino acids. Germline CDR1 is SGHRS and CDR2 is YFSETQ. V lost 1 base and J lost 4; bases outside the gene matches: 5. The CDR3 DNA reads as TGCGCCAGCAGCTTGAGTGGACAGGGGGTATACGAGCAGTACTTC. It yields the protein CASSLSGQGVYEQYF.

The chain links TRBV9 to TRBJ2-5; D not resolved. V lost 0 bases to trimming and J lost 7 bases, with 16 bases between them. Germline V CDR1 and CDR2: SGDLS, YYNGEE. This CDR3 region has 15 residues. CDR3: CASSVATEPRGTQYF. The CDR3 region has the DNA TGTGCCAGCAGCGTAGCCACCGAACCCCGCGGGACCCAGTACTTC.